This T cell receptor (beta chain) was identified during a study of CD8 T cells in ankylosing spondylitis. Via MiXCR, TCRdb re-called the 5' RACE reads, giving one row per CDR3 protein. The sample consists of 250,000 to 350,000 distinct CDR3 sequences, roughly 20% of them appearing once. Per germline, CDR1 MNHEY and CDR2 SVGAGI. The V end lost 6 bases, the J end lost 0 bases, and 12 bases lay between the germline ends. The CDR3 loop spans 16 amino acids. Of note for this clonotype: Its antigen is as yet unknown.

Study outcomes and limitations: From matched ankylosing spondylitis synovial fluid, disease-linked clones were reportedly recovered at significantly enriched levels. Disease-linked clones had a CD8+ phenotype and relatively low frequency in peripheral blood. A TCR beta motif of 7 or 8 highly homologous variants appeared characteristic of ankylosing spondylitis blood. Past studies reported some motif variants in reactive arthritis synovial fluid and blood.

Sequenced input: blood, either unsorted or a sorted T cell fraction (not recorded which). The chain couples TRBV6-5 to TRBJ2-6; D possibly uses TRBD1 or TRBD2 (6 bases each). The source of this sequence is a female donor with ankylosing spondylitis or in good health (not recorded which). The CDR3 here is CASRRGGSSGANVLTF. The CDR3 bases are TGTGCCAGCAGGAGAGGGGGGAGCTCTGGGGCCAACGTCCTGACTTTC.